The 8 T cell receptor beta chains below all came from one sample that was sequenced in a study of T-cell memory formation after mild COVID-19 (dated by TCRdb to 2020 to 2022). Libraries came from 5' RACE. Sequenced on an Illumina NovaSeq 6000. Using fastp at Q25 and MiXCR, TCRdb reprocessed the public reads and kept productive beta chains. One record per CDR3 amino acid sequence lists the most common genes and DNA. For this sample the table gives roughly 130,000 distinct CDR3 sequences, of which around 6.3% were detected only once. The ten largest clones capture 2% to 2.5% of the sample. The specimen sequenced was PBMCs or a T cell subset sorted from them (not recorded which). Source of these receptors: an adult woman who had mild COVID-19 (a few samples of this study predate the infection). The sample titles of this study are shuffled in the database, so cell type and time point are left out; the donor was told from shared clones.

This clonotype was recorded many times. CDR3 DNA sequence: TGCAGTGTGGACAGGTCCTCGAACACTGAAGCTTTCTTT. Protein: CSVDRSSNTEAFF. The chain recombines TRBV20-1 with TRBJ1-1; 7 bases are a match to TRBD1. The CDR3 covers 13 residues. The V gene end was trimmed by 7 bases and the J gene end by 1 base; junction bases not matched to a gene: 6. Germline loops: CDR1 DFQATT, CDR2 SNEGSKA (reference sequence).

The J gene is TRBJ1-1, the V gene TRBV5-1, with 7 bases that match TRBD1. Germline V gives CDR1 SGHRS, CDR2 YFSETQ. This CDR3 spans 16 amino acids. V was pared by 7 bases and J by 0 bases, with 12 bases of the junction left unmatched. CDR3: CASELTGQTMNTEAFF. CDR3 bases: TGCGCCAGCGAGCTAACGGGACAGACGATGAACACTGAAGCTTTCTTT.

The chain joins TRBV27 to TRBJ2-3; 12 bases line up with TRBD2. The CDR3 spans 16 residues. The V segment lost 5 bases and the J segment 5 bases; nucleotides outside the gene matches: 8. Germline V gene data show CDR1 as MNHEY and CDR2 as SMNVEV (reference sequence). The CDR3 is CASSPQTSGGVDTQYF. In nucleotides, the CDR3 is TGTGCCAGCAGTCCGCAGACTAGCGGGGGCGTAGATACGCAGTATTTT.

This chain joins TRBV10-3 and TRBJ2-3; 10 bases match TRBD2. The junction had 5 bases not matched to a gene; V was cut back by 5 bases and J by 0 bases. CDR3 length equals 16 residues. The germline V gene encodes CDR1 ENHRY and CDR2 SYGVKD. The DNA for the CDR3 is TGTGCCATCAGTCGCAGCGGGGGGGCTAGCACAGATACGCAGTATTTT. It specifies CAISRSGGASTDTQYF.

This clonotype came up a few times. The chain couples TRBV9 to TRBJ2-2, with D hard to call. Germline-derived CDR1 and CDR2 are SGDLS and YYNGEE. The CDR3 length is 14 residues. V was trimmed by 0 bases and J by 1 base, leaving 4 bases between them. The CDR3 sequence is CASSVVRNTGELFF. CDR3 coding DNA: TGTGCCAGCAGCGTAGTGAGGAACACCGGGGAGCTGTTTTTT.

This clonotype was counted many times. The V and J genes are TRBV7-6 and TRBJ1-1; TRBD1 matches 7 bases. After removal of 5 bases from V and 6 bases from J, the junction contained 9 bases not matched to a gene. Germline assignment: CDR1 SGHVS and CDR2 FNYEAQ. This CDR3 has 14 amino acids. The CDR3 is CASSLGTVRSEAFF. CDR3 bases: TGTGCCAGCAGCCTTGGGACAGTGAGATCTGAAGCTTTCTTT. The entire variable domain, with the rest obtained from reference TRBV7-6 and TRBJ1-1, is as follows: GAGVSQSPRYKVTKRGQDVALRCDPISGHVSLYWYRQALGQGPEFLTYFNYEAQQDKSGLPNDRFSAERPEGSISTLTIQRTEQRDSAMYRCASSLGTVRSEAFFGQGTRLTVV.

This clonotype was counted a few times. V is TRBV7-8 and J is TRBJ1-3, with D possibly TRBD1 on 6 matching bases. Germline loops: CDR1 SGHVS, CDR2 FQNEAQ. The CDR3 loop spans 14 amino acids. The V gene lost 3 bases and the J gene lost 3 bases, with 9 bases spanning the gap. CDR3 residues: CASSFLQGGNTIYF. In DNA form, the CDR3 reads TGTGCCAGCAGCTTCTTACAGGGTGGAAACACCATATATTTT.

This clonotype has more than one count but fewer than ten. The chain's CDR3 is CASSLGATTYEQYF. The DNA of the CDR3 is TGTGCCAGCAGCTTAGGGGCTACAACCTACGAGCAGTACTTC. V is TRBV7-9 and J is TRBJ2-7; D is ambiguous. Trimming stripped 1 base from V and 2 bases from J, with 9 bases between. Looked up from germline, CDR1 is SEHNR and CDR2 is FQNEAQ (reference sequence). This CDR3 is built from 14 residues.